This T cell receptor (beta chain) was sequenced for a study of CD8+ T cells in alopecia areata. It was cDNA, reverse transcribed from extracted RNA, that served as the sequencing template. Only in-frame clones appear in the TCRdb table, and some are missing; sequencing was by immunoSEQ multiplex PCR. The sample carries roughly 250,000 clones, about 68% recorded once. Per the germline V gene, CDR1 is SGHRS and CDR2 is YFSETQ. The CDR3 length is 16 residues. V was clipped by 0 bases and J by 4 bases, with 13 bases between them. The rearrangement uses TRBV5-1 and TRBJ2-2, with D tentatively TRBD1 (5 bases). This TCR was sampled from a human donor with alopecia areata. This specimen consisted of CD4+ T cells sorted from blood, obtained at week 0. CDR3 in amino acids: CASSLGSGMSTGELFF. The CDR3 nucleotides are TGCGCCAGCAGCTTGGGGTCAGGGATGAGCACCGGGGAGCTGTTTTTT.